A selection of T cell receptor beta chains follows, all from one sample in a study of T cells after somatic rescue of genetic block. Using immunoSEQ multiplex PCR, the repertoire was profiled, and TCRdb retains in-frame clones only, with some absent. The data show tens of thousands of clones, 85% to 90% seen once. The sample taken for sequencing was peripheral blood mononuclear cells (PBMCs). The receptors were sampled from a woman between 18 and 29 years old. Both conserved end residues are trimmed from each CDR3. The order of the fields is V gene, CDR3 protein.

TRBV5-6 ASSFSPPYEQY
TRBV2 ASRILAGVVGEQY
TRBV11-2 ASSSLRSSYEQY
TRBV5-1 ASSGGLAGESGELF
TRBV5-3 ARSLVGLDYTYEQY
TRBV7-2 ASSPHREREQF
TRBV27 ATEGEKLF
TRBV7-9 ATGGNEQF
TRBV27 ASRNHYWVTEEQY
TRBV5-1 ASSAGLAGDEQF
TRBV7-7 ASSSSLGTAQETQY
TRBV7-9 ASSFGTPSYNEQF
TRBV15 ATSRGDESLSDTQY
TRBV5-1 ASSPPGQGRGSNQPQH
TRBV27 ASSSRQLAGRVTGELF
TRBV5-6 ASNRQSPNYGYT
TRBV29-1 SVYRVVATF
TRBV5-5 ASSLQGNQPQH
TRBV11-3 ASSYNSVNEQF
TRBV6-1 ASRSTANYGYT
TRBV9 ASSADRGWEGYT
TRBV6-1 ASSRLAGDTDTQY
TRBV6-6 ASRPGGRAYGYT
TRBV19 ASRAGRSLYGYT
TRBV19 ASSIVSPRASEQF
TRBV28 ASSARQVGYGYT
TRBV27 ASSPTRFLLAGGPLYNEQF
TRBV5-1 ASSLVGERKLF
TRBV12-5 ASGLDRGYEQY
TRBV12-5 ASGGPRGDSNQPQH
TRBV10-3 AISSGGGGETQY
TRBV6-5 ASSYSGTRGEKLF
TRBV27 ASSWLAGGETQY
TRBV30 AWMGPGGLF
TRBV15 ATSSYPGQSYGYT
TRBV5-6 ASSFGVSSYNEQF
TRBV11-2 ASSLRLAGGYEQY
TRBV19 ASSGPGLSYEQY
TRBV9 ASSGASLGGYT
TRBV4-1 ASSQGAGVAKNIQY
TRBV2 ASTSYGDTQY
TRBV19 ASSIEGISGANVLT
TRBV6-6 AIKSWGTYEQY
TRBV6-6 ASSYGLAGRNEQF
TRBV9 ASTGTSLAGELF
TRBV10-1 ASSRDNYEQY